Detailed here is one T cell receptor beta chain. This record comes from a study of T cell changes during pregnancy in multiple sclerosis. Assay used: immunoSEQ multiplex PCR; TCRdb lists only in-frame clones, some missing. The data hold 90,000 to 120,000 clones, with almost 95% observed a single time. V dropped 3 bases and J dropped 6 bases, with 12 bases sitting between them. The CDR3 extends over 14 amino acids. CDR1 is SEHNR and CDR2 is FQNEAQ in the germline V gene (reference sequence). Sequencing was performed on peripheral blood, taken before pregnancy. The gene calls are TRBV7-9 and TRBJ1-5; D perhaps matches TRBD1 (6 bases). This receptor was identified in a female donor with multiple sclerosis, enrolled in a pregnancy study. CDR3 nucleotides: TGTGCCAGCAGCTTCGGGGGGCAGGGTCAGCCCCAGCATTTT. This encodes CASSFGGQGQPQHF. The complete variable domain, with remaining parts taken from reference TRBV7-9 and TRBJ1-5, reads DTGVSQNPRHKITKRGQNVTFRCDPISEHNRLYWYRQTLGQGPEFLTYFQNEAQLEKSRLLSDRFSAERPKGSFSTLEIQRTEQGDSAMYLCASSFGGQGQPQHFGDGTRLSIL.